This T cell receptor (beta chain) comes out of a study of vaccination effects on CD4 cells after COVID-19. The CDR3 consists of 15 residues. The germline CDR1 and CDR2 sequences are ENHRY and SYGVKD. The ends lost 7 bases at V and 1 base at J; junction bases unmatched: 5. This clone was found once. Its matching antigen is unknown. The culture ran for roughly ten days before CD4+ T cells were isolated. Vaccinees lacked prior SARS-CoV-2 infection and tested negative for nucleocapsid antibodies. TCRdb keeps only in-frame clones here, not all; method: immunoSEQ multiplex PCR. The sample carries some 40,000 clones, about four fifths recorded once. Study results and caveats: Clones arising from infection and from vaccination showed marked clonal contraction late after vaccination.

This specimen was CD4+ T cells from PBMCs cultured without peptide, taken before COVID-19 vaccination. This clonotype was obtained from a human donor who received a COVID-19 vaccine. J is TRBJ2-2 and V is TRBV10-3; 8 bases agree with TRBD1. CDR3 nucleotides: TGTGCCATCACCAAGGACAGGGAGAACACCGGGGAGCTGTTTTTT. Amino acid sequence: CAITKDRENTGELFF.